The 11 T cell receptor beta chains in this list originate from one sample, sequenced in a study of early T cells in non-severe SARS-CoV-2 infection. TCRdb re-analysed the 5' RACE reads in MiXCR, keeping a single row per CDR3 protein. The table includes about 62,000 distinct CDR3 sequences, 8.5% to 9.5% detected once. Material: whole blood. The source is an adult who was a healthcare worker with PCR-confirmed SARS-CoV-2 infection or an uninfected control (not recorded which).

This clonotype appeared many times. The chain is built from TRBV12-3 or TRBV12-4 and TRBJ2-5; 11 nucleotides agree with TRBD2. This CDR3 region has 15 residues. With 6 bases clipped from V and 2 bases from J, the junction kept 5 bases outside the gene matches. The CDR3 sequence: CASRIAGGKQETQYF. The CDR3 DNA reads TGTGCCAGCAGGATAGCGGGGGGGAAACAAGAGACCCAGTACTTC.

This clonotype showed up many times. The V call is TRBV10-3, the J call TRBJ1-6; 8 bases map to TRBD1. Germline CDR1 and CDR2: ENHRY and SYGVKD. The CDR3 totals 17 residues. The V and J ends lost 6 bases and 6 bases, in that order; junction bases with no gene match: 13. Written as DNA, the CDR3 is TGTGCCATCAGGAAAGGACAGGGACACACGAGTAATTCACCCCTCCACTTT. Its translation: CAIRKGQGHTSNSPLHF.

The chain uses TRBV2 and TRBJ1-6, with D uncertain. CDR1 and CDR2 (germline): SNHLY, FYNNEI. The CDR3 totals 14 residues. Trimming cost V 4 bases and J 7 bases, with 11 bases left between them. In DNA form, the CDR3 reads TGTGCCAGCAGTGTGGTCAGTACCAATTCACCCCTCCACTTT. It encodes CASSVVSTNSPLHF.

The chain recombines TRBV12-3 or TRBV12-4 with TRBJ2-3; 8 bases are a match to TRBD2. The length of the CDR3 is 15 residues. V dropped 2 bases and J dropped 5; count of bases not matched to a gene: 6. This CDR3 reads CASSLKRGWGDTQYF. The CDR3 DNA sequence: TGTGCCAGCAGTTTAAAGCGGGGGTGGGGAGATACGCAGTATTTT.

This clonotype was detected only a few times. The CDR3 DNA follows: TGTGCCAGCAGCTTATGGGACAGGGACACAGATACGCAGTATTTT. Translating gives CASSLWDRDTDTQYF. The genes are TRBV7-9 and TRBJ2-3; the match to TRBD1 covers 9 bases. The V gene end was trimmed by 2 bases and the J gene end by 2 bases; junction bases not matched to a gene: 2. The CDR3 length is 15 residues. Germline assignment: CDR1 SEHNR and CDR2 FQNEAQ (reference sequence).

The chain carries TRBV12-3 or TRBV12-4 and TRBJ1-1; D call uncertain. V dropped 5 bases and J dropped 5 bases, with 18 bases sitting between them. The CDR3 extends over 15 amino acids. CDR3 DNA sequence: TGTGCCAGCAGTGTGGACTCCAGAAGGAAAACTGAAGCTTTCTTT. Translated: CASSVDSRRKTEAFF.

Turning to this clonotype: Its ends do not fully match the called genes, so a read error is possible. The chain uses TRBV29-1 and TRBJ1-2, with 7 nucleotides matching TRBD1. The CDR3 spans 12 residues. Germline V gives CDR1 SQVTM, CDR2 ANQGSEA. CDR3 coding DNA: TGCAGCGTTCAAAACCCGGACAGGTCTATTTACTTC. Its protein is CSVQNPDRSIYF.

CDR3 DNA: TGTGCCAGCAGCTTGAACACCGGCGGCGGCTATGGCTACACCTTC. Translating gives CASSLNTGGGYGYTF. The V and J genes are TRBV5-4 and TRBJ1-2; unclear D gene. Trimming stripped 1 base from V and 4 bases from J, with 14 bases between. CDR1 SGHNT and CDR2 YYREEE come from the germline V gene (reference sequence). The CDR3 runs 15 residues.

Many counts were recorded for this clonotype. The chain recombines TRBV2 with TRBJ1-6, with 9 bases lining up with TRBD1. The germline V gene has CDR1 SNHLY and CDR2 FYNNEI. The V segment lost 2 bases and the J segment 9 bases; nucleotides outside the gene matches: 5. The CDR3 totals 15 residues. The CDR3: CASSEITGGRSPLHF. CDR3 nucleotide sequence: TGTGCCAGCAGTGAAATTACAGGGGGCCGTTCACCCCTCCACTTT.

This clonotype was seen more than once but under ten times. The chain has TRBV6-1 and TRBJ2-4; D remains unclear. Trimming took off 1 base at V and 6 bases at J, with 7 bases between the two ends. This CDR3 has 13 amino acids. CDR1 and CDR2 (germline): MNHNS, SASEGT. CDR3 loop: CASSEGQRNIQYF. The DNA for the CDR3 is TGTGCCAGCAGTGAAGGCCAGAGAAACATTCAGTACTTC.

This clonotype was seen a few times. The V gene is TRBV7-2, the J gene TRBJ2-1; TRBD2 might be the D (5 bases). Trimming stripped 2 bases from V and 9 bases from J, with 20 bases between. Germline V lookup: CDR1 SGHTA, CDR2 FQGNSA. This CDR3 comprises 16 residues. The CDR3 nucleotides read TGTGCCAGCAGCTTACAGGACTCAACCGAAACAAGTGAGCAGTTCTTC. Translation: CASSLQDSTETSEQFF.